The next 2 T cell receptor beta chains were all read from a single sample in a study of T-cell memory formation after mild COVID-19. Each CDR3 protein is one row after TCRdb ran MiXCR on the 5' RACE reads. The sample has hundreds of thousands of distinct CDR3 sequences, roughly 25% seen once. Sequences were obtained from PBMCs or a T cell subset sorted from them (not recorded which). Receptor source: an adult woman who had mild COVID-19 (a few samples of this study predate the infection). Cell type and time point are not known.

The CDR3 protein is CASSRANRVTYGYTF. The CDR3, as DNA: TGTGCCAGCAGTCGAGCCAACAGGGTTACCTATGGCTACACCTTC. V gene TRBV12-3 or TRBV12-4 combines with J gene TRBJ1-2, with D possibly TRBD1 on 6 matching bases. V shed 5 bases and J shed 4 bases, with 17 bases lying between them. CDR3 length: 15 residues.

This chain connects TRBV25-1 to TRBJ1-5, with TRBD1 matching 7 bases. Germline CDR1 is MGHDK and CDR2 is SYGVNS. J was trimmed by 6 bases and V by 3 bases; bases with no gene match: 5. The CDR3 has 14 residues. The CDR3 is CASSERQGSQPQHF. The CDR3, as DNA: TGTGCCAGCAGTGAGAGACAGGGAAGTCAGCCCCAGCATTTT.